A single sample is the source of the 19 T cell receptor beta chains below, sequenced in a study of CD8 T cells in ankylosing spondylitis. Study conclusions and caveats: A TCR beta motif of roughly 8 highly homologous variants appeared characteristic of ankylosing spondylitis blood.

No antigen has been identified for these receptors. Each CDR3 protein gets one entry after TCRdb re-called the 5' RACE reads with MiXCR. Of about 540,000 distinct CDR3 sequences listed, about an eighth are singletons. The sequencing sample was made of blood, either unsorted or a sorted T cell fraction (not recorded which). All receptors derive from a male donor with ankylosing spondylitis.

The V gene is TRBV7-2, the J gene TRBJ2-3, with TRBD2 as a possible D gene (5 bases). The V gene's germline CDR1 is SGHTA and CDR2 FQGNSA. The CDR3 totals 16 residues. The germline V and J ends were trimmed by 5 bases and 1 base, with 16 bases remaining between them. The DNA of the CDR3 is TGTGCCAGCAGCGAGGGTTTAAGTAGCGGCACAGATACGCAGTATTTT. This sequence encodes CASSEGLSSGTDTQYF. Looking up the rest from reference TRBV7-2 and TRBJ2-3 gives the full variable domain: GAGVSQSPSNKVTEKGKDVELRCDPISGHTALYWYRQSLGQGLEFLIYFQGNSAPDKSGLPSDRFSAERTGGSVSTLTIQRTQQEDSAVYLCASSEGLSSGTDTQYFGPGTRLTVL.

This clonotype was recorded a few times. J is TRBJ1-5 and V is TRBV30; weak D call: TRBD1 (5 bases). This CDR3 is built from 15 residues. Germline V gene sequence: CDR1 GTSNPN, CDR2 SVGIG (reference sequence). V shed 0 bases and J shed 6 bases, with 15 bases lying between them. The CDR3 here is CAWSVFGQRIQPQHF. The CDR3 nucleotides read TGTGCCTGGAGTGTCTTCGGACAAAGGATTCAGCCCCAGCATTTT.

The chain combines TRBV13 with TRBJ2-3; TRBD2 agrees at 7 bases. CDR3 length: 16 amino acids. CDR1 and CDR2 (germline): PRHDT, FYEKMQ (reference sequence). Trimming cost V 5 bases and J 4 bases; bases outside gene matches: 12. This CDR3 is CASSLLGGSGADTQYF. CDR3 nucleotides: TGTGCCAGCAGCCTATTGGGCGGGAGTGGGGCAGATACGCAGTATTTT.

This clonotype was counted only a few times. The chain has TRBV11-2 and TRBJ2-5, with 8 bases matching TRBD2. The CDR3 spans 14 residues. V shed 8 bases, J shed 4 bases, and the junction held 9 bases outside the gene matches. The germline gives CDR1 SGHAT, CDR2 FQNNGV. CDR3 DNA sequence: TGTGCCAGCGGACCCGGGACTAGGGGAGAGACCCAGTACTTC. Its translation is CASGPGTRGETQYF.

This clonotype was found a few times. The chain couples TRBV4-1 to TRBJ2-2; perhaps TRBD2 as D (6 bases). The CDR3 is 16 amino acids. CDR1 and CDR2 from the germline V gene are MGHRA and YSYEKL. Trimming removed 0 bases at V and 6 bases at J, with 14 bases between. CDR3 sequence: CASSQDLGLPPGELFF. The DNA for the CDR3 is TGCGCCAGCAGCCAAGATCTGGGACTCCCGCCCGGGGAGCTGTTTTTT.

This sequence joins TRBV2 and TRBJ1-5, with a tentative D call TRBD1 (6 bases). The CDR3 totals 16 residues. In germline, CDR1 is SNHLY, CDR2 FYNNEI. V was cut by 2 bases and J by 2 bases, with 13 bases left in between. The CDR3 loop reads CASSEISRGGNQPQHF. The CDR3 DNA reads TGTGCCAGCAGTGAAATTTCCAGGGGCGGCAATCAGCCCCAGCATTTT. Drawing the rest from reference TRBV2 and TRBJ1-5, the complete variable domain is EPEVTQTPSHQVTQMGQEVILRCVPISNHLYFYWYRQILGQKVEFLVSFYNNEISEKSEIFDDQFSVERPDGSNFTLKIRSTKLEDSAMYFCASSEISRGGNQPQHFGDGTRLSIL.

This clonotype was seen a handful of times. The rearrangement uses TRBV10-3 and TRBJ2-7, with 10 bases identical to TRBD1. From germline, CDR1 is ENHRY and CDR2 SYGVKD. This CDR3 comprises 17 residues. The junction had 7 bases not matched to a gene; V was cut back by 0 bases and J by 2 bases. The CDR3 reads CAISESHSGQGAYEQYF. The CDR3 nucleotides read TGTGCCATCAGTGAGTCCCACTCCGGACAGGGGGCCTACGAGCAGTACTTC.

This clonotype was picked up many times. The rearrangement uses TRBV5-1 and TRBJ1-1, with no clear D. The ends were cut back, 4 bases at V and 0 bases at J, with 4 bases in the middle. This CDR3 is 12 amino acids long. Germline loops: CDR1 SGHRS, CDR2 YFSETQ. CDR3 sequence (DNA): TGCGCCAGCAGCAATTTGAACACTGAAGCTTTCTTT. Protein: CASSNLNTEAFF.

This rearrangement joins TRBV5-6 to TRBJ2-5; perhaps TRBD1 as D (5 bases). The CDR3 is 13 residues long. Trimming shortened V by 6 bases and J by 3 bases, and 12 bases separated the two germline ends. Germline V gene data show CDR1 as SGHDT and CDR2 as YYEEEE. The CDR3 nucleotides are TGTGCCAGCACCCGGCAGGGCGAAGAGACCCAGTACTTC. Amino acid sequence: CASTRQGEETQYF.

The chain recombines TRBV20-1 with TRBJ2-7; possible D gene TRBD2, 6 bases. Germline CDR1 DFQATT, CDR2 SNEGSKA (reference sequence). This CDR3 contains 15 residues. V dropped 5 bases and J dropped 4 bases, with 21 bases sitting between them. The CDR3 coding sequence is TGCAGTGCTCTTCATGCGACTAGTCCTTCGTACGAGCAGTACTTC. This sequence encodes CSALHATSPSYEQYF.

The chain couples TRBV12-5 to TRBJ2-1; D is unclear. The CDR3 loop spans 11 amino acids. V was trimmed by 4 bases and J by 10 bases, leaving 8 bases between them. Germline values: CDR1 LGHNT, CDR2 FRNRAP. CDR3 region: CASGYYGEQFF. The CDR3 coding sequence is TGTGCTAGTGGTTATTACGGGGAGCAGTTCTTC. Filled out from reference TRBV12-5 and TRBJ2-1, the complete variable domain reads DARVTQTPRHKVTEMGQEVTMRCQPILGHNTVFWYRQTMMQGLELLAYFRNRAPLDDSGMPKDRFSAEMPDATLATLKIQPSEPRDSAVYFCASGYYGEQFFGPGTRLTVL.

The chain is built from TRBV4-2 and TRBJ2-3, with 12 bases aligning to TRBD2. The CDR3 consists of 16 residues. V was clipped by 5 bases and J by 5 bases; unmatched bases: 8. In germline, CDR1 is LGHNA, CDR2 YNFKEQ. CDR3 coding DNA: TGTGCCAGCAGCTCCCTAGCGGGAGGGCCTGAAGATACGCAGTATTTT. Residues: CASSSLAGGPEDTQYF.

This clonotype was seen many times. The rearrangement uses TRBV5-1 and TRBJ2-1; the match to TRBD1 covers 9 bases. The CDR3 contains 15 residues. CDR1 and CDR2 (germline): SGHRS, YFSETQ. After removal of 0 bases from V and 4 bases from J, the junction contained 2 bases not matched to a gene. CDR3 in DNA: TGCGCCAGCAGCTTGGGGGACAGGGTGTACAATGAGCAGTTCTTC. Translated: CASSLGDRVYNEQFF.

This sequence joins TRBV6-1 and TRBJ1-6, with D uncertain. The CDR3 runs 15 residues. Germline CDR1 MNHNS, CDR2 SASEGT. With 2 bases removed from V and 7 bases from J, the gap between germline ends came to 12 bases. The chain's CDR3 is CASSERRSANSPLHF. CDR3 DNA sequence: TGTGCCAGCAGTGAAAGGCGTTCCGCCAATTCACCCCTCCACTTT.

CDR3 DNA: TGTGCCAGCAGCTGGGACAGGGGGAGAGAAAAACTGTTTTTT. Its translation is CASSWDRGREKLFF. V and J are TRBV6-2 or TRBV6-3 and TRBJ1-4; the match to TRBD1 covers 11 bases. Looked up from germline, CDR1 is MNHEY and CDR2 is SVGEGT. V trimming: 6 bases; J trimming: 8 bases; junction bases outside the gene matches: 5. The CDR3 loop spans 14 amino acids.

The V and J genes are TRBV19 and TRBJ1-5; perhaps TRBD1 as D (5 bases). The germline gives CDR1 LNHDA, CDR2 SQIVND (reference sequence). The CDR3 is 15 residues long. V was pared by 4 bases and J by 3 bases, with 13 bases between. The CDR3 bases are TGTGCCAGTAGTAGGGGACCGAACCTCAATCAGCCCCAGCATTTT. It is translated as CASSRGPNLNQPQHF.

This clonotype was found many times. The gene calls are TRBV12-3 or TRBV12-4 and TRBJ1-5; D unresolved. V shed 7 bases and J shed 3 bases, with 7 bases lying between them. The CDR3 extends over 12 amino acids. CDR3 coding DNA: TGTGCCAGCACCTCTCCCAATCAGCCCCAGCATTTT. It codes for CASTSPNQPQHF.

The V call is TRBV20-1, the J call TRBJ1-2; unclear D gene. V gave up 5 bases and J gave up 1 base, with 14 bases separating them. Germline CDR1 is DFQATT and CDR2 is SNEGSKA (reference sequence). There are 14 residues in the CDR3. The CDR3 region has the DNA TGCAGTGCTCCGACGACGGGAAATAACTATGGCTACACCTTC. Encoded protein: CSAPTTGNNYGYTF.

The V gene is TRBV7-9, the J gene TRBJ2-2, with D unresolved. The length of the CDR3 is 17 residues. Germline CDR1 is SEHNR and CDR2 is FQNEAQ (reference sequence). The V end lost 8 bases, the J end lost 5 bases, and 24 bases lay between the germline ends. In DNA form, the CDR3 reads TGTGCCAGCCCCCGGTACGACAAACAGCGAAGGACCGGGGAGCTGTTTTTT. It yields the protein CASPRYDKQRRTGELFF.